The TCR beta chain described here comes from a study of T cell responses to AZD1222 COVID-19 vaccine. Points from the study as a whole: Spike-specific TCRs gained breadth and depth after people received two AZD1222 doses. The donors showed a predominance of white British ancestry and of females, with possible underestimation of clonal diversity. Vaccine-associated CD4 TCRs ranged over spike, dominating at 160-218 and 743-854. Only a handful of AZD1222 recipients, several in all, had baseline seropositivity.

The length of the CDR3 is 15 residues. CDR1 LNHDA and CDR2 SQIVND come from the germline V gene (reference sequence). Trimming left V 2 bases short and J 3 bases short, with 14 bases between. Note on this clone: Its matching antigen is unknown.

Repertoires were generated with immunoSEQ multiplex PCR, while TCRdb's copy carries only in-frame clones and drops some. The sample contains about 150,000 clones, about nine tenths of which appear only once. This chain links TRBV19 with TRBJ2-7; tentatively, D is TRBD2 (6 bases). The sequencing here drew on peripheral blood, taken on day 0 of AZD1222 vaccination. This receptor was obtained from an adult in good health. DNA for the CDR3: TGTGCCAGTAGTATATCGGTTAGCGGAGGCTACGAGCAGTACTTC. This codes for CASSISVSGGYEQYF.